The following is a T cell receptor (beta chain) sequence with its context. The method was immunoSEQ multiplex PCR; TCRdb's version includes in-frame clones alone and lacks a portion of them. Counted here are some 70,000 clones, 88% occurring once; the ten biggest clones make up more than 2%. The V gene lost 4 bases and the J gene lost 0 bases, with 22 bases spanning the gap. This CDR3 has 19 residues. The germline gives CDR1 KGHDR, CDR2 SFDVKD. This sample is drawn from a study of blood T cell repertoires in COVID-19. Material: peripheral blood. The V call is TRBV24-1, the J call TRBJ2-3; maybe TRBD2 (6 bases). This TCR was sampled from a human donor in a cohort sampled during active COVID-19. The CDR3 sequence is CATSDAERRDFQSTDTQYF. The CDR3 DNA follows: TGTGCCACCAGTGACGCAGAACGCCGGGACTTCCAGAGCACAGATACGCAGTATTTT.